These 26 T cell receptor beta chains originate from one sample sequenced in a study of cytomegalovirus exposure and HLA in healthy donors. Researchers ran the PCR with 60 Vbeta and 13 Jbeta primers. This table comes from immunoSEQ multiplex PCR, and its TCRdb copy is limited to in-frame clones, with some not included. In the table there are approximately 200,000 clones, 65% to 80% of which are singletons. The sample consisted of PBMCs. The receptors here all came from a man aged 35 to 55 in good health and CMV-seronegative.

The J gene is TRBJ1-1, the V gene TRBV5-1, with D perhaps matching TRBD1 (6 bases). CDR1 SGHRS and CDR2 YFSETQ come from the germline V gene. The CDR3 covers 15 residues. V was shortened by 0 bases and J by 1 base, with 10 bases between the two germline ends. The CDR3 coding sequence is TGCGCCAGCAGCTTGGGGGGACACACGAACACTGAAGCTTTCTTT. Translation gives CASSLGGHTNTEAFF.

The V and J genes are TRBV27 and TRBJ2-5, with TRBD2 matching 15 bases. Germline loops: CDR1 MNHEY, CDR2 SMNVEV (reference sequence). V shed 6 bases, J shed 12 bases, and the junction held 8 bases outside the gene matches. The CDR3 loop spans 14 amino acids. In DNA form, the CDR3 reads TGTGCCAGCAGCCCGGGACTAGCGGGAGGCACGAAGTACTTC. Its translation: CASSPGLAGGTKYF.

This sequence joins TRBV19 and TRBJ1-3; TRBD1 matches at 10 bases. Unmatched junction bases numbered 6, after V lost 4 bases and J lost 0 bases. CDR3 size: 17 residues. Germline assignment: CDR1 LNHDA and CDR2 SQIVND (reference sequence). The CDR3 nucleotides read TGTGCCAGTAGTACCTTGACAGGGGGCTACTCTGGAAACACCATATATTTT. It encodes CASSTLTGGYSGNTIYF.

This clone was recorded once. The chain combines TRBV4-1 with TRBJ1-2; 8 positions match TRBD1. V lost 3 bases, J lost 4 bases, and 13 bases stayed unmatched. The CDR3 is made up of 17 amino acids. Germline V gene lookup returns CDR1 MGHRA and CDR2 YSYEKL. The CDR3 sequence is CASSHLGGRGRSYGYTF. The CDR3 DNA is TGCGCCAGCAGCCATCTCGGTGGCAGGGGGCGCAGCTATGGCTACACCTTC.

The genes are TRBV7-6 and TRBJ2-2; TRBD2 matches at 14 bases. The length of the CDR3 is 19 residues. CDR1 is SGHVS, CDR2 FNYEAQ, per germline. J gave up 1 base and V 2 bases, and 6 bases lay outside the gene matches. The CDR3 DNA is TGTGCCAGCAGCTTATCGACTAGCGGGAGGGCCGGGAACACCGGGGAGCTGTTTTTT. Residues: CASSLSTSGRAGNTGELFF.

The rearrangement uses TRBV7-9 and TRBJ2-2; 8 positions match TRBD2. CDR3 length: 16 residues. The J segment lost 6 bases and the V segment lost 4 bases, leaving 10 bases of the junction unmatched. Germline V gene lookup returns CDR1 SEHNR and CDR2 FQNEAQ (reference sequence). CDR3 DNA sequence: TGTGCCAGCAGCTGGGACGGGGGGGGCCTCTCCGGGGAGCTGTTTTTT. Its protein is CASSWDGGGLSGELFF.

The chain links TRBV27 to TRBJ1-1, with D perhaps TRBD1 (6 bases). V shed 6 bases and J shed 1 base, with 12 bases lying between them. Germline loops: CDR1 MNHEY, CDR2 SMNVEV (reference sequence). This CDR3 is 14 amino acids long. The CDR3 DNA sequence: TGTGCCAGCAGGCCCGGGACAAGGAACACTGAAGCTTTCTTT. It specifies CASRPGTRNTEAFF.

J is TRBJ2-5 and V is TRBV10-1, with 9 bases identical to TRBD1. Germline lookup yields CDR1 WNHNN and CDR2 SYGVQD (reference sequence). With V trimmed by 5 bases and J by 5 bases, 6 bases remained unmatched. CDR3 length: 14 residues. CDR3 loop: CASSRDRATETQYF. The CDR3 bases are TGCGCCAGCAGTCGGGACAGGGCTACGGAGACCCAGTACTTC.

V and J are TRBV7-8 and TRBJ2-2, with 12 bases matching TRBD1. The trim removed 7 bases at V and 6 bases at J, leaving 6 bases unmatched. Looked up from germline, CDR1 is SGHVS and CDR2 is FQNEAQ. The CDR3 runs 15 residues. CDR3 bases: TGTGCCAGCAACCGGGACAGGGGGCAGTCCGGGGAGCTGTTTTTT. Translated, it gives CASNRDRGQSGELFF.

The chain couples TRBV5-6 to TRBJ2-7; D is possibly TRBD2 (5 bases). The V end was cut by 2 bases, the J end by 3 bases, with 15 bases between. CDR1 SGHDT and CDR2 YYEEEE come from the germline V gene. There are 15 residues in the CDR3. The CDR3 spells CASSFGRRGIYEQYF. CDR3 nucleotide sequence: TGTGCCAGCAGCTTCGGACGACGAGGGATCTACGAGCAGTACTTC.

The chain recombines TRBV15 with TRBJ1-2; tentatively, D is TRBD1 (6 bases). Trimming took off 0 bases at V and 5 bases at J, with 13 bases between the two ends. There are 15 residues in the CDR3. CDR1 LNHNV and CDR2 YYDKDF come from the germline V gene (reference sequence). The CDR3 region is CATSRDRQAYYGYTF. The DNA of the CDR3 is TGTGCCACCAGCAGAGATCGACAGGCCTATTATGGCTACACCTTC.

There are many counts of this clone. CDR3 amino acids: CASSQDHRGYGYTF. The DNA of the CDR3 is TGCGCCAGCAGCCAAGATCACAGGGGCTATGGCTACACCTTC. The chain joins TRBV4-3 to TRBJ1-2, with TRBD1 identical over 7 bases. The CDR3 consists of 14 residues. Germline V gene data show CDR1 as LGHNA and CDR2 as YSLEER. Germline trimming cut 0 bases from V and 4 bases from J; bases unmatched to any gene: 2.

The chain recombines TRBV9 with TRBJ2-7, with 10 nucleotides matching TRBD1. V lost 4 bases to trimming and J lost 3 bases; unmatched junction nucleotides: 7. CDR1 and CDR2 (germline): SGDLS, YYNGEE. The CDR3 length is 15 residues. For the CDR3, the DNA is TGTGCCAGCAGCCTGGGACAGGGGTCCCTCTACGAGCAGTACTTC. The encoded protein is CASSLGQGSLYEQYF.

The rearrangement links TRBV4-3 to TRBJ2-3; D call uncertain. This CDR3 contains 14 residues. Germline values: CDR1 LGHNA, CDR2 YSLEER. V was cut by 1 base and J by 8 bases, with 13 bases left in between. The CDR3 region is CASSQGLSLGTQYF. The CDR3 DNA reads TGCGCCAGCAGCCAAGGGTTGAGCCTTGGTACGCAGTATTTT.

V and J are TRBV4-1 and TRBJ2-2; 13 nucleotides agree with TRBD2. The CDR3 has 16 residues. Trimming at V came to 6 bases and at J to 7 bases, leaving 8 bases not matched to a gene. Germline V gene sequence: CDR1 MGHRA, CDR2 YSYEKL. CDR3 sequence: CASSPTSGGAIGELFF. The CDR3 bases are TGCGCCAGCAGTCCTACTAGCGGGGGGGCCATCGGGGAGCTGTTTTTT.

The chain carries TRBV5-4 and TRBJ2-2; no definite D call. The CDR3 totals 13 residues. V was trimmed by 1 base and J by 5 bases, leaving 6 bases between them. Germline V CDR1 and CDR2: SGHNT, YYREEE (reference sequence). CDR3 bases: TGTGCCAGCAGCTTGTTTCGGACCGGGGAGCTGTTTTTT. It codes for CASSLFRTGELFF.

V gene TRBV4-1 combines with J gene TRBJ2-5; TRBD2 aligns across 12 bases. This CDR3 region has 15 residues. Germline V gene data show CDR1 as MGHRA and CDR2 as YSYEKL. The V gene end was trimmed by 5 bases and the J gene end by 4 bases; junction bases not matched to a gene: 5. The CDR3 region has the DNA TGCGCCAGCAGCAGACTAGCGGGAGCCCCAGAGACCCAGTACTTC. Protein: CASSRLAGAPETQYF.

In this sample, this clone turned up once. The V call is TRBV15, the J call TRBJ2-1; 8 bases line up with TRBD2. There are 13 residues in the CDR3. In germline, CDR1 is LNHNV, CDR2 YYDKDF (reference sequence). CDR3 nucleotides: TGTGCGACCGCAGCGGGGCGGGGGGATGAGCAGTTCTTC. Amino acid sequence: CATAAGRGDEQFF.

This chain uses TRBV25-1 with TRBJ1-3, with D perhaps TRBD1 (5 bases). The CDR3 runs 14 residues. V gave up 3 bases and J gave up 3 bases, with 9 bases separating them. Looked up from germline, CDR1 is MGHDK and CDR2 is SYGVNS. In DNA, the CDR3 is TGTGCCAGCAGTGATGCCGGGGGTGGAAACACCATATATTTT. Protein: CASSDAGGGNTIYF.

The CDR3 nucleotides are TGCGCCAGCAGCTTGGCCGGGCTGGGCGGACTTGATGGCTACACCTTC. It translates to CASSLAGLGGLDGYTF. The V and J genes are TRBV5-1 and TRBJ1-2; D is ambiguous. With 0 bases removed from V and 6 bases from J, the gap between germline ends came to 18 bases. The CDR3 has 16 amino acids. CDR1 is SGHRS and CDR2 is YFSETQ in the germline V gene.

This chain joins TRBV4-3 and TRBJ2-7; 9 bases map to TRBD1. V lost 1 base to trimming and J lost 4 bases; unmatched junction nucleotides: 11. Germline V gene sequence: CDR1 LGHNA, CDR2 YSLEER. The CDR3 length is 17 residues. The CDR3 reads CASSQGFPPDRGYEQYF. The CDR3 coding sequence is TGCGCCAGCAGCCAAGGTTTCCCTCCGGACAGGGGTTACGAGCAGTACTTC.

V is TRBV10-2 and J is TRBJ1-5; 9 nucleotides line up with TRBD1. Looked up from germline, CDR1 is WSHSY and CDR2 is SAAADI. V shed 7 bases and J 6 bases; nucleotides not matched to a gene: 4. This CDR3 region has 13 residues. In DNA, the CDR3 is TGCGCCAGCACCGGGACAGGGATTCAGCCCCAGCATTTT. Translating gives CASTGTGIQPQHF.

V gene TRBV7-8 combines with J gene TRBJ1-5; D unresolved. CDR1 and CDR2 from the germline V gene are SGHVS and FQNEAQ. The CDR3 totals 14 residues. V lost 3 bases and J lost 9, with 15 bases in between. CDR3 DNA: TGTGCCAGCAGCTTGAGTGGGCCCCGCTGGCCCCAGCATTTT. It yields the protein CASSLSGPRWPQHF.

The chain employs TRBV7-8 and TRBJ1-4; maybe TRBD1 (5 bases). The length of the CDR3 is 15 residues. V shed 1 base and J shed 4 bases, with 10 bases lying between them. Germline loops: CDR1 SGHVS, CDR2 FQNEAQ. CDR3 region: CASSLGGSLNEKLFF. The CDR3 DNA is TGTGCCAGCAGCTTAGGGGGCAGCCTTAATGAAAAACTGTTTTTT. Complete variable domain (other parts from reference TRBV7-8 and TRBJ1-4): GAGVSQSPRYKVAKRGQDVALRCDPISGHVSLFWYQQALGQGPEFLTYFQNEAQLDKSGLPSDRFFAERPEGSVSTLKIQRTQQEDSAVYLCASSLGGSLNEKLFFGSGTQLSVL.

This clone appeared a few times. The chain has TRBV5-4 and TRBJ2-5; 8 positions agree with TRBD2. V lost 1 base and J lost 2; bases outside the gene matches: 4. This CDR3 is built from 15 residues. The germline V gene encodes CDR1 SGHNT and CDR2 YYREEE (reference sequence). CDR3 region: CASSLTSGIQETQYF. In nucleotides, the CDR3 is TGTGCCAGCAGCTTGACTAGCGGAATACAAGAGACCCAGTACTTC.

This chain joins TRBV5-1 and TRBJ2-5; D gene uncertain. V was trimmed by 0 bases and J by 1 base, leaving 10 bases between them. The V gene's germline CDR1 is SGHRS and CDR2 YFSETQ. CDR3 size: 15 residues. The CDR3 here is CASSLALESQETQYF. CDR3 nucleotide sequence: TGCGCCAGCAGCTTGGCCTTAGAGTCCCAAGAGACCCAGTACTTC.